What follows are 20 T cell receptor beta chains derived from one specimen sequenced in a study of vaccination effects on CD4 cells after COVID-19. No antigen has been identified for these receptors. Assay: immunoSEQ multiplex PCR; the TCRdb copy retains only in-frame clones and omits some. This sample has 45,000 to 50,000 clones, with 75% to 80% found just once. Following an approximately 10-day culture, CD4+ T cells were purified. The material sequenced was CD4+ T cells from PBMCs cultured without peptide, taken before COVID-19 vaccination. These receptors were taken from a human donor who had a prior SARS-CoV-2 infection.

V and J are TRBV2 and TRBJ2-1; 7 bases line up with TRBD2. Germline trimming cut 6 bases from V and 0 bases from J; bases unmatched to any gene: 8. The CDR3 is 16 amino acids. Germline V gene sequence: CDR1 SNHLY, CDR2 FYNNEI. The CDR3 spells CASSDLAAYSYNEQFF. CDR3 coding DNA: TGTGCCAGCAGCGACCTAGCGGCCTACTCCTACAATGAGCAGTTCTTC. Variable domain in full (rest from reference TRBV2 and TRBJ2-1): EPEVTQTPSHQVTQMGQEVILRCVPISNHLYFYWYRQILGQKVEFLVSFYNNEISEKSEIFDDQFSVERPDGSNFTLKIRSTKLEDSAMYFCASSDLAAYSYNEQFFGPGTRLTVL.

This sequence joins TRBV9 and TRBJ2-2; 9 positions match TRBD1. The V and J ends lost 3 bases and 3 bases, in that order; junction bases with no gene match: 6. CDR1 is SGDLS, CDR2 YYNGEE, per germline. This CDR3 is built from 16 residues. This chain's CDR3 is CASSDAGTGYTGELFF. The CDR3 DNA reads TGTGCCAGCAGCGATGCCGGGACAGGGTACACCGGGGAGCTGTTTTTT.

The J gene is TRBJ1-2, the V gene TRBV2; D ambiguous. CDR3 length: 14 amino acids. The V end lost 3 bases, the J end lost 8 bases, and 16 bases lay between the germline ends. Germline V lookup: CDR1 SNHLY, CDR2 FYNNEI. CDR3 nucleotide sequence: TGTGCCAGCAGTGAGACGATCGGGCCCCTCGGCTACACCTTC. Protein: CASSETIGPLGYTF.

This chain joins TRBV7-8 and TRBJ2-5; perhaps TRBD1 as D (5 bases). Trimming pared 4 bases from V and 5 bases from J, leaving 11 bases between. The germline gives CDR1 SGHVS, CDR2 FQNEAQ. The CDR3 length is 13 residues. The CDR3 DNA reads TGTGCCAGCAGCTGGCGAAGGGGTGAGACCCAGTACTTC. Encoded protein: CASSWRRGETQYF.

The rearrangement links TRBV25-1 to TRBJ1-2, with TRBD1 identical over 10 bases. The CDR3 length is 17 residues. Germline CDR1 reads MGHDK; CDR2 reads SYGVNS. V shed 2 bases, J shed 3 bases, and the junction held 9 bases outside the gene matches. Here the CDR3 DNA reads TGTGCCAGCAGTGAACTAGGGACAGGGGATCCTGACTATGGCTACACCTTC. Translating it yields CASSELGTGDPDYGYTF.

The J gene is TRBJ1-2, the V gene TRBV9; TRBD1 matches 12 bases. The CDR3 runs 15 residues. CDR1 SGDLS and CDR2 YYNGEE come from the germline V gene. The V gene end was trimmed by 4 bases and the J gene end by 7 bases; junction bases not matched to a gene: 8. CDR3 residues: CASSKMGQGASGYTF. The CDR3 DNA follows: TGTGCCAGCAGCAAAATGGGACAGGGGGCGAGTGGCTACACCTTC.

The table lists this clone with a few counts. The V and J genes are TRBV30 and TRBJ1-4, with D maybe TRBD1 (5 bases). The CDR3 is 12 amino acids. V gave up 5 bases and J gave up 12 bases, with 16 bases separating them. The germline V gene has CDR1 GTSNPN and CDR2 SVGIG (reference sequence). As DNA, the CDR3 is TGTGCCTGGGAGAGACAGTACGGAGAACTGTTTTTT. Its protein is CAWERQYGELFF.

The J gene is TRBJ2-1, the V gene TRBV5-5, with TRBD2 matching over 9 bases. V lost 5 bases to trimming and J lost 5 bases; unmatched junction nucleotides: 11. The V gene's germline CDR1 is SGHKS and CDR2 YYEKEE (reference sequence). The CDR3 spans 16 residues. CDR3 nucleotides: TGTGCCAGCAGTTGGGGCGGGGGGGCCTCTAACAATGAGCAGTTCTTC. Its protein product is CASSWGGGASNNEQFF.

This clone was seen a few times. This sequence joins TRBV2 and TRBJ2-2, with D hard to call. Germline CDR1 reads SNHLY; CDR2 reads FYNNEI. Trimming cost V 2 bases and J 1 base, with 5 bases left between them. This CDR3 is built from 14 residues. CDR3 protein: CASSETRNTGELFF. CDR3 in DNA: TGTGCCAGCAGTGAAACCAGGAACACCGGGGAGCTGTTTTTT.

J is TRBJ2-3 and V is TRBV6-1, with 13 nucleotides matching TRBD2. CDR1 and CDR2 from the germline V gene are MNHNS and SASEGT. This CDR3 is 16 amino acids long. V lost 3 bases and J lost 5; bases outside the gene matches: 5. CDR3 residues: CASSDRGLAGKDTQYF. The CDR3 nucleotides are TGTGCCAGCAGTGACCGGGGACTAGCGGGGAAAGATACGCAGTATTTT.

This CDR3 reads CATEQGKESNQPQHF. For the CDR3, the DNA is TGTGCCACCGAACAAGGGAAGGAGAGCAATCAGCCCCAGCATTTT. This sequence joins TRBV6-5 and TRBJ1-5; D gene ambiguous. Looked up from germline, CDR1 is MNHEY and CDR2 is SVGAGI. This CDR3 comprises 15 residues. Trimming removed 10 bases at V and 1 base at J, with 17 bases between.

This sequence joins TRBV5-6 and TRBJ2-5; 9 nucleotides match TRBD2. V trimming: 2 bases; J trimming: 3 bases; junction bases outside the gene matches: 8. The CDR3 has 16 amino acids. Germline V CDR1 and CDR2: SGHDT, YYEEEE. CDR3 coding DNA: TGTGCCAGCAGCTTCGACACTGCGGGAGGGGAAGAGACCCAGTACTTC. Translating it yields CASSFDTAGGEETQYF.

The chain couples TRBV18 to TRBJ2-3; D is unclear. V lost 5 bases and J lost 2, with 11 bases in between. The CDR3 spans 14 residues. In germline, CDR1 is KGHSH, CDR2 LQKENI. CDR3 nucleotide sequence: TGTGCCAGCTCAATTATCCAGACCACAGATACGCAGTATTTT. Amino acid sequence: CASSIIQTTDTQYF.

This clone has only one observation. The V and J genes are TRBV19 and TRBJ1-1; a weak D match, TRBD1 (6 bases). CDR3 length equals 17 residues. The V gene lost 2 bases and the J gene lost 4 bases, with 20 bases spanning the gap. Germline values: CDR1 LNHDA, CDR2 SQIVND (reference sequence). CDR3 residues: CASSIRGAHRVGTEAFF. The CDR3 nucleotides are TGTGCCAGTAGTATAAGGGGGGCCCACCGTGTTGGCACTGAAGCTTTCTTT.

This clone has just a few counts. This chain connects TRBV19 to TRBJ1-5; perhaps TRBD1 as D (6 bases). Looked up from germline, CDR1 is LNHDA and CDR2 is SQIVND (reference sequence). The V gene lost 6 bases and the J gene lost 0 bases, with 15 bases spanning the gap. The length of the CDR3 is 16 residues. The CDR3 DNA reads TGTGCCAGTAGCTCACCGACAGGACTTAGCAATCAGCCCCAGCATTTT. It is translated as CASSSPTGLSNQPQHF.

The chain joins TRBV5-1 to TRBJ2-5, with 7 bases matching TRBD1. This CDR3 has 13 residues. J was trimmed by 4 bases and V by 5 bases; bases with no gene match: 5. The V gene's germline CDR1 is SGHRS and CDR2 YFSETQ. DNA of the CDR3: TGCGCCAGCAGGAAGGGGGCGTTAGAGACCCAGTACTTC. Its protein is CASRKGALETQYF.

The chain carries TRBV28 and TRBJ1-5; D may be TRBD1 (6 bases). V was clipped by 4 bases and J by 3 bases, with 16 bases between them. The CDR3 spans 16 residues. Germline V gene lookup returns CDR1 MDHEN and CDR2 SYDVKM. CDR3 DNA: TGTGCCAGCAGTTCCCTTACAGGGTCCTACAATCAGCCCCAGCATTTT. Translated: CASSSLTGSYNQPQHF.

In its sample, this clone was seen a few times. The V call is TRBV24-1, the J call TRBJ2-2; D may be TRBD2 (6 bases). CDR1 is KGHDR and CDR2 is SFDVKD in the germline V gene. This CDR3 contains 16 residues. V was shortened by 3 bases and J by 7 bases, with 17 bases between the two germline ends. CDR3 DNA: TGTGCCACCAGTGATATACGACTAGGAGGGCACGGGGAGCTGTTTTTT. Translated, it gives CATSDIRLGGHGELFF.

The V and J genes are TRBV5-4 and TRBJ2-1; D perhaps matches TRBD2 (6 bases). V lost 4 bases and J lost 8, with 19 bases in between. The CDR3 contains 15 residues. The germline CDR1 and CDR2 sequences are SGHNT and YYREEE (reference sequence). In nucleotides, the CDR3 is TGTGCCAGCAGCCCGTATCGGGGGTTCGGGGATGAGCAGTTCTTC. Its translation: CASSPYRGFGDEQFF. The full variable domain, with the rest looked up from reference TRBV5-4 and TRBJ2-1, is ETGVTQSPTHLIKTRGQQVTLRCSSQSGHNTVSWYQQALGQGPQFIFQYYREEENGRGNFPPRFSGLQFPNYSSELNVNALELDDSALYLCASSPYRGFGDEQFFGPGTRLTVL.

The rearrangement uses TRBV5-8 and TRBJ2-5; no firm D call. CDR1 and CDR2 from the germline V gene are SGHTS and YDEGEE. The CDR3 totals 14 residues. Trimming stripped 0 bases from V and 2 bases from J, with 8 bases between. The DNA of the CDR3 is TGTGCCAGCAGCTTGGGACACCAGCAAGAGACCCAGTACTTC. It translates to CASSLGHQQETQYF.